The sequence of this T cell receptor beta chain was determined in a study of T cell responses to AZD1222 COVID-19 vaccine. Study-wide results and caveats: Targeting of unmutated variant regions was reportedly seen in nearly half of spike-specific TCRs. Donors in the cohort were predominantly white British and more often female, and clonal diversity was possibly underestimated.

Trimming took 8 bases from V and 0 from J, leaving 8 bases between them. CDR3 length: 13 residues. Germline V CDR1 and CDR2: LNHDA, SQIVND (reference sequence). Method: immunoSEQ multiplex PCR; TCRdb's copy keeps in-frame clones and lacks some. Altogether 120,000 to 150,000 clones are present, around four fifths being singletons, with the ten largest covering 4.1%. To note about this clone: Its antigen is as yet unknown.

The sequence came from an adult in good health. Sequences were derived from peripheral blood, sampled on day 0 of MenACWY control vaccination. J is TRBJ2-1 and V is TRBV19; D is ambiguous. The CDR3 DNA sequence: TGTGCCAGTGGACGTTCCTCCTACAATGAGCAGTTCTTC. Translation: CASGRSSYNEQFF.